This T cell receptor beta chain derives from a study of T-cell memory formation after mild COVID-19 (dated by TCRdb to the early 2020s). For context, the study as a whole: Most TCR sequence clusters were specific to one of the two donors. The cohort was made up of two young adult volunteers, one female and one male, who were previously healthy. T-cell clones expanding and contracting after mild COVID-19 in two donors were tracked by longitudinal TCRalpha and TCRbeta repertoire sequencing. Broader findings and caveats from the paper: Contracting CD4+ clones were found mainly in CM and EM memory subsets, while CD8+ clones were enriched in EMRA. Some responding clones were detected in pre-infection memory, suggesting pre-existing cross-reactive memory T cells joined the SARS-CoV-2 response. Clones contracting from day 15 to 85 had balanced CD4/CD8 phenotypes, while a second wave expanding from day 15 to 37 was biased towards CD4+. The second-wave clones that peaked on day 37 were not confirmed to be SARS-CoV-2 specific. The study covered only a couple of mild cases, and larger cohorts including severe cases with pre-infection samples were considered necessary.

PBMCs were isolated by Ficoll-Paque density gradient centrifugation. The reads were generated on an Illumina NovaSeq 6000. TCRalpha and TCRbeta cDNA libraries were built by 5'RACE with constant-segment primers, adding sample barcodes and unique molecular identifiers. Trizol reagent was used to extract RNA from every sample. The libraries were amplified in two PCR steps, and the second step added a second sample barcode and Illumina TruSeq adapters. Sequencing of the libraries was done on an Illumina NovaSeq, producing 2 x 150 bp paired-end reads. The original pipeline was this. Demultiplexing of reads and collapsing into UMI-guided consensus sequences were performed with migec v1.2.7. Using mixcr v2.1.11, the UMI consensuses were aligned to TRA and TRB V and J templates and assembled into clonotypes. A clonotype was counted as expanded or contracted only if both edgeR and NoisET called the change significant, with noise models trained on biological replicates. For edgeR calls, the thresholds were a false discovery rate-adjusted p below 0.01 and a log2 fold-change of 1. As an exploratory analysis of dynamics, PCA with hierarchical clustering was applied to max-normalized trajectories of the 1000 most abundant clonotypes. Separately sequenced CD4+ and CD8+ repertoires were used to assign the CD4 or CD8 phenotype of responding clones. TCRdb reanalyzed the raw reads on its own, using fastp at Q25 for trimming and MiXCR for clone calling, and kept in-frame beta chains. Each entry merges the rows of one CDR3 protein and shows their most common DNA and genes. The V and J calls come from TCRdb's annotation, not from the publication. A total of 140,000 to 150,000 distinct CDR3 sequences appear in this sample, under 30% of them only once. The ten largest clones represent roughly 25% of the sample.

This clonotype was detected only a few times. The target of this receptor is not known. No base quality information exists; no much larger clone differs at one position. Taken from the germline V gene, the CDR1 and CDR2 loops are SGHDT and YYEEEE. The germline V end is reduced by 5 bases and the J end by 3 bases; junction bases left unmatched: 5. The CDR3 measures 14 amino acids from cysteine to phenylalanine. Only CDR3 DNA is held: 42 bases, read in frame from base 1. The origin of this receptor is an adult woman who had mild COVID-19 (a few samples of this study predate the infection). The sample titles of this study are shuffled in the database, so cell type and time point are left out; the donor was told from shared clones. The sequenced sample was PBMCs or a T cell subset sorted from them (not recorded which). The rearranged segments are TRBV5-6 and TRBJ1-5; TRBD1 lines up with 7 middle nucleotides. CDR3 reads: CASSSDRFNQPQHF. The DNA reads TGTGCCAGCAGTTCGGACAGGTTCAATCAGCCCCAGCATTTT.